This T cell receptor beta chain was profiled in a study of cytomegalovirus exposure and HLA in healthy donors. Study findings and constraints: It was likely that a cluster of highly shared sequence variants was a sequencing artifact. In vitro checks showed that a few CMV-associated chains really do target CMV antigens. A later analysis linked a missense DCLRE1C variant to TCR beta V- and J-gene trimming.

This clone was counted once. The antigen is undetermined. In the PCR, 60 Vbeta and 13 Jbeta primers were used. As originally analysed: Unique TCR beta chains totaled 65 million to 95 million in a later count, with roughly 12 million of them shared. The repertoire was sequenced with immunoSEQ multiplex PCR; TCRdb's copy has only in-frame clones and lacks some. V and J calls and clone size are copied from that table; D and trimming were computed from the DNA. The table includes 250,000 to 300,000 clones, about nine tenths detected once. The germline gives CDR1 MNHNY, CDR2 SVGAGI (reference sequence). The trim removed 2 bases at V and 2 bases at J, leaving 8 bases unmatched. This CDR3 comprises 16 residues.

The sequence came from a girl aged 2-10 years in good health and CMV-seronegative. Material: PBMCs. The chain couples TRBV6-6 to TRBJ2-5; 7 bases fit TRBD1. The chain's CDR3 is CASSYARDSQQETQYF. DNA of the CDR3: TGTGCCAGCAGTTACGCCCGGGACAGCCAACAAGAGACCCAGTACTTC.